The text below deals with one T cell receptor beta chain. These data are taken from a study of blood T cell repertoires in COVID-19. Whole-study context: The study drew acute and convalescent COVID-19 samples from the United States, Italy and Spain.

Clones were read by immunoSEQ multiplex PCR, and TCRdb kept only the in-frame ones, dropping some. Of about 200,000 clones listed, roughly four fifths are singletons. Study members were between about 18 and 95 years old and lived in 24 US regions. Germline V lookup: CDR1 LNHNV, CDR2 YYDKDF (reference sequence). The trim removed 3 bases at V and 6 bases at J, leaving 10 bases unmatched. The CDR3 consists of 15 residues. The TCR comes from a man aged 35-49 years who had recovered from COVID-19. V and J are TRBV15 and TRBJ1-2; 7 nucleotides align to TRBD1. Sequencing was performed on PBMCs or T cells enriched from blood (not recorded which). Here the CDR3 reads CATSRGNRGTDGYTF. The CDR3 nucleotides read TGTGCCACCAGCAGGGGTAACAGGGGAACGGATGGCTACACCTTC.